Presented here are 11 T cell receptor beta chains from one specimen sequenced in a study of vaccination and CD4 T cells after COVID-19. Regarding treatment: approximately 9-day PBMC culture with coronavirus spike peptide pools or control peptides (ViraFEST assay). Their recognized antigens are unknown. The Oncomine TCR Beta short-read assay was applied to DNA of cultured CD4+ T cells. TCRdb called the PCR reads again in MiXCR, with one record for every CDR3 protein. The repertoire holds 15,000 or so distinct CDR3 sequences, 55% to 65% seen once, with 4.5% to 6.5% in the top ten. The sample in question was CD4+ T cells from blood, cultured in vitro, obtained after SARS-CoV-2 vaccination. The receptor source for this set is a human donor who had recovered from COVID-19.

In this sample, this clonotype turned up a few times. The J gene is TRBJ1-5, the V gene TRBV2; 7 positions match TRBD1. Germline V gene data show CDR1 as SNHLY and CDR2 as FYNNEI. The CDR3 has 13 residues. The V and J ends lost 4 bases and 9 bases, in that order; junction bases with no gene match: 6. The CDR3 DNA is TGTGCCAGCAGTGGCAGGGGGGAGGGGCCCCAGCATTTT. This encodes CASSGRGEGPQHF.

The gene calls are TRBV7-2 and TRBJ1-6; D is uncertain. Germline V gene data show CDR1 as SGHTA and CDR2 as FQGNSA. V shed 0 bases and J shed 10 bases, with 13 bases lying between them. There are 15 residues in the CDR3. In DNA form, the CDR3 reads TGTGCCAGCAGCTTAGCCACGGACTCTAGGTCACCCCTCCACTTT. Its translation is CASSLATDSRSPLHF.

The gene calls are TRBV6-2 or TRBV6-3 and TRBJ2-2; 7 bases are a match to TRBD1. The CDR3 has 15 amino acids. Losses at the gene ends were 6 bases for V and 2 bases for J; bases not matched to a gene: 6. Looked up from germline, CDR1 is MNHEY and CDR2 is SVGEGT. The CDR3, as DNA: TGTGCCAGCAGGCGCCGGGACAGAAACACCGGGGAGCTGTTTTTT. Amino acids: CASRRRDRNTGELFF.

In this sample, this clonotype turned up a few times. The chain uses TRBV27 and TRBJ1-1, with TRBD1 as a possible D gene (5 bases). CDR1 is MNHEY, CDR2 SMNVEV, per germline (reference sequence). Trimming took 3 bases from V and 5 from J, leaving 22 bases between them. The CDR3 length is 17 residues. CDR3 DNA: TGTGCCAGCAGTTTTTGGACCGGTGGGAGGGGAGTAACTGAAGCTTTCTTT. Its protein product is CASSFWTGGRGVTEAFF.

This sequence joins TRBV19 and TRBJ1-5; D not resolved. With 4 bases removed from V and 7 bases from J, the gap between germline ends came to 8 bases. From germline, CDR1 is LNHDA and CDR2 SQIVND (reference sequence). The CDR3 extends over 12 amino acids. The CDR3 DNA reads as TGTGCCAGTAGTAAGGGCTGGCAGCCCCAGCATTTT. Encoded protein: CASSKGWQPQHF.

The chain has TRBV7-9 and TRBJ2-7, with TRBD1 identical over 7 bases. Germline values: CDR1 SEHNR, CDR2 FQNEAQ (reference sequence). The trim removed 4 bases at V and 3 bases at J, leaving 6 bases unmatched. The CDR3 sequence is 14 residues long. This chain's CDR3 is CASSSRQGGYEQYF. In DNA form, the CDR3 reads TGTGCCAGCAGCTCGAGACAGGGCGGCTACGAGCAGTACTTC.

The chain uses TRBV12-3 or TRBV12-4 and TRBJ1-2; possibly TRBD1 for D (5 bases). The CDR3 consists of 14 residues. Between the trimmed V and J ends, which lost 5 bases and 1 base, there was a span of 11 bases. Here the CDR3 reads CASSDQGINYGYTF. DNA of the CDR3: TGTGCCAGCAGTGACCAGGGAATTAACTATGGCTACACCTTC.

This clonotype has only a few counts. This chain uses TRBV15 with TRBJ2-2; D tentatively reads TRBD1 or TRBD2 (5 bases each). Germline V CDR1 and CDR2: LNHNV, YYDKDF (reference sequence). The CDR3 covers 17 residues. The V end was cut by 0 bases, the J end by 1 base, with 12 bases between. CDR3 DNA: TGTGCCACCAGCAGAGATCTGGGGACGGGGAACACCGGGGAGCTGTTTTTT. It translates to CATSRDLGTGNTGELFF. Full variable domain (remainder filled in from reference TRBV15 and TRBJ2-2): DAMVIQNPRYQVTQFGKPVTLSCSQTLNHNVMYWYQQKSSQAPKLLFHYYDKDFNNEADTPDNFQSRRPNTSFCFLDIRSPGLGDTAMYLCATSRDLGTGNTGELFFGEGSRLTVL.

This sequence joins TRBV6-1 and TRBJ2-3; 8 bases align to TRBD2. The germline V gene encodes CDR1 MNHNS and CDR2 SASEGT. V was pared by 7 bases and J by 3 bases, with 9 bases of the junction left unmatched. The CDR3 runs to 15 residues. The CDR3 sequence is CASTYGGAPTDTQYF. The CDR3 DNA is TGTGCCAGCACCTACGGGGGGGCCCCGACAGATACGCAGTATTTT.

V and J are TRBV20-1 and TRBJ2-7; the match to TRBD1 covers 8 bases. This CDR3 spans 14 amino acids. Trimming removed 2 bases from V and 5 bases from J; junction bases left unmatched: 8. Germline CDR1 reads DFQATT; CDR2 reads SNEGSKA (reference sequence). In nucleotides, the CDR3 is TGCAGTGCTAGAACGACAGGGGAACGGGACGAGCAGTACTTC. Its protein product is CSARTTGERDEQYF.

This clonotype was seen a few times. CDR3 bases: TGCGCCAGCAGCAGAGGGGGGGCCCAGGTGAACACTGAAGCTTTCTTT. Protein sequence: CASSRGGAQVNTEAFF. The chain has TRBV10-1 and TRBJ1-1; the D gene is possibly TRBD1 (6 bases). Germline V gene lookup returns CDR1 WNHNN and CDR2 SYGVQD (reference sequence). The germline V and J ends were trimmed by 6 bases and 0 bases, with 17 bases remaining between them. There are 16 residues in the CDR3.